The 27 T cell receptor beta chains below were found in one sample sequenced in a study of graft-versus-host responses after intestinal transplantation. Profiling relied on immunoSEQ multiplex PCR, and the TCRdb table lists in-frame clones only, not all of them. The sample contains 13,000 to 15,000 clones, roughly 82% of which appear only once. Intraepithelial and lamina propria lymphocytes were isolated from graft specimens. Here the sequenced sample was ileum tissue, taken about 26 days after intestinal transplant. These receptors all stem from a human patient who received an intestinal transplant, so some T cells may come from the graft donor.

The chain joins TRBV29-1 to TRBJ2-7, with D hard to call. Germline-derived CDR1 and CDR2 are SQVTM and ANQGSEA. This CDR3 comprises 18 residues. Trimming pared 8 bases from V and 4 bases from J, leaving 33 bases between. CDR3 sequence reads: CSIPPVRLCCCGFYEQYV. Written as DNA, the CDR3 is TGCAGCATCCCACCCGTGAGGCTCTGTTGTTGTGGGTTTTACGAGCAGTACGTC.

The rearrangement joins TRBV28 to TRBJ2-2; D unresolved. CDR1 and CDR2 from the germline V gene are MDHEN and SYDVKM. The V and J ends lost 6 bases and 1 base respectively, with 9 bases between them. There are 14 residues in the CDR3. Here the CDR3 reads CASRSHRNTGELFF. The DNA for the CDR3 is TGTGCCAGCAGGTCACACAGGAACACCGGGGAGCTGTTTTTT.

By frequency in the sample, this clone is medium-sized. The chain joins TRBV5-4 to TRBJ1-2, with TRBD1 identical over 11 bases. Trimming removed 4 bases from V and 6 bases from J; junction bases left unmatched: 8. The CDR3 is made up of 15 amino acids. CDR1 and CDR2 (germline): SGHNT, YYREEE (reference sequence). The DNA for the CDR3 is TGTGCCAGCAGCGTCGGGACAGGGGGATACAATGGCTACACCTTC. The encoded protein is CASSVGTGGYNGYTF.

CDR3 loop: CASSYGLRTTGELFF. CDR3 DNA sequence: TGTGCCAGTAGTTATGGACTGAGGACCACCGGGGAGCTGTTTTTT. This chain joins TRBV19 and TRBJ2-2; weak D call: TRBD2 (5 bases). The CDR3 has 15 residues. V was clipped by 5 bases and J by 4 bases, with 14 bases between them. Per the germline V gene, CDR1 is LNHDA and CDR2 is SQIVND (reference sequence). The variable domain in full, completed from reference TRBV19 and TRBJ2-2, reads DGGITQSPKYLFRKEGQNVTLSCEQNLNHDAMYWYRQDPGQGLRLIYYSQIVNDFQKGDIAEGYSVSREKKESFPLTVTSAQKNPTAFYLCASSYGLRTTGELFFGEGSRLTVL.

This clone was recorded only once. This rearrangement joins TRBV5-1 to TRBJ2-1, with D unresolved. The CDR3 sequence is 15 residues long. Germline V gene lookup returns CDR1 SGHRS and CDR2 YFSETQ. Trimming took off 0 bases at V and 6 bases at J, with 13 bases between the two ends. In DNA, the CDR3 is TGCGCCAGCAGCTTGGAGTTGGTTAGTACCAATGAGCAGTTCTTC. Translated: CASSLELVSTNEQFF.

The chain couples TRBV5-4 to TRBJ2-2; 8 nucleotides line up with TRBD2. J gave up 5 bases and V 4 bases, and 13 bases lay outside the gene matches. This CDR3 has 17 residues. Germline V gene lookup returns CDR1 SGHNT and CDR2 YYREEE (reference sequence). The CDR3 coding sequence is TGTGCCAGCAGCGGTCCCGGGGGGGCAGGTCGTACCGGGGAGCTGTTTTTT. It specifies CASSGPGGAGRTGELFF.

The gene calls are TRBV18 and TRBJ2-1; tentative D call: TRBD2 (6 bases). Trimming shortened V by 4 bases and J by 6 bases, and 16 bases separated the two germline ends. Germline CDR1 is KGHSH and CDR2 is LQKENI. The CDR3 consists of 15 residues. CDR3 loop: CASSLDKRAGNEQFF. For the CDR3, the DNA is TGTGCCAGCTCACTCGATAAGCGGGCGGGCAATGAGCAGTTCTTC.

This clone was counted a few times. As DNA, the CDR3 is TGTGCCAGCAGCTTGGGGACTAGCGGGTACAATGAGCAGTTCTTC. Protein: CASSLGTSGYNEQFF. The gene calls are TRBV5-6 and TRBJ2-1; 11 bases are shared with TRBD2. CDR3 length: 15 residues. V shed 0 bases, J shed 4 bases, and the junction held 0 bases outside the gene matches. Germline assignment: CDR1 SGHDT and CDR2 YYEEEE.

The V call is TRBV29-1, the J call TRBJ2-1; possible D gene TRBD2, 6 bases. The CDR3 spans 13 residues. CDR1 is SQVTM, CDR2 ANQGSEA, per germline. CDR3 sequence: CRPPLRGSAEQFF. Written as DNA, the CDR3 is TGCAGGCCGCCCCTTCGGGGGAGTGCTGAGCAGTTCTTC.

The V call is TRBV6-5, the J call TRBJ1-1, with unresolved D. Germline V gene lookup returns CDR1 MNHEY and CDR2 SVGAGI. V was clipped by 4 bases and J by 6 bases, with 15 bases between them. The CDR3 totals 14 residues. CDR3 DNA: TGTGCCAGCAGTTGGGCCACACCAGCCGCTGAAGCTTTCTTT. The encoded protein is CASSWATPAAEAFF.

This chain joins TRBV5-4 and TRBJ1-2; D is unclear. V lost 6 bases, J lost 0 bases, and 12 bases lay in between. The CDR3 runs to 14 residues. Germline lookup yields CDR1 SGHNT and CDR2 YYREEE (reference sequence). The chain's CDR3 is CASNPGSANYGYTF. In nucleotides, the CDR3 is TGTGCCAGCAACCCAGGCTCTGCTAACTATGGCTACACCTTC.

This clone occurred a few times. The chain recombines TRBV5-6 with TRBJ1-6; possible D gene TRBD1, 5 bases. Trimming pared 4 bases from V and 11 bases from J, leaving 22 bases between. This CDR3 contains 16 residues. Germline CDR1 reads SGHDT; CDR2 reads YYEEEE. CDR3 region: CASSPYPDSSDAPLHF. The CDR3 DNA reads as TGTGCCAGCAGCCCCTACCCTGACAGCTCCGACGCACCCCTCCACTTT.

The chain couples TRBV9 to TRBJ2-5, with TRBD1 identical over 10 bases. Germline CDR1 is SGDLS and CDR2 is YYNGEE. With 3 bases clipped from V and 5 bases from J, the junction kept 4 bases outside the gene matches. This CDR3 has 14 amino acids. The CDR3 DNA follows: TGTGCCAGCAGCGAGGGACAGGGGATGGAGACCCAGTACTTC. This gives the protein CASSEGQGMETQYF. Full variable domain (rest looked up from reference TRBV9 and TRBJ2-5): DSGVTQTPKHLITATGQRVTLRCSPRSGDLSVYWYQQSLDQGLQFLIQYYNGEERAKGNILERFSAQQFPDLHSELNLSSLELGDSALYFCASSEGQGMETQYFGPGTRLLVL.

The V call is TRBV11-2, the J call TRBJ2-3; tentative D call: TRBD2 (6 bases). The germline V gene has CDR1 SGHAT and CDR2 FQNNGV. The CDR3 is 15 residues long. Trimming took off 1 base at V and 2 bases at J, with 10 bases between the two ends. DNA of the CDR3: TGTGCCAGCAGCTTAGTTGGGGGGAACACAGATACGCAGTATTTT. It is translated as CASSLVGGNTDTQYF.

V and J are TRBV10-3 and TRBJ1-1; 8 bases agree with TRBD1. The CDR3 covers 14 residues. The germline gives CDR1 ENHRY, CDR2 SYGVKD. The V gene end was trimmed by 4 bases and the J gene end by 1 base; junction bases not matched to a gene: 2. CDR3 residues: CAISGGTGNTEAFF. The CDR3 coding sequence is TGTGCCATCAGTGGAGGGACAGGGAACACTGAAGCTTTCTTT.

The gene calls are TRBV28 and TRBJ2-5, with D possibly TRBD1 on 7 matching bases. The germline V gene encodes CDR1 MDHEN and CDR2 SYDVKM. The CDR3 sequence is 16 residues long. The V and J ends lost 1 base and 1 base respectively, with 13 bases between them. The chain's CDR3 is CASSLFRGAVQETQYF. The CDR3, as DNA: TGTGCCAGCAGTTTATTCAGGGGGGCAGTCCAAGAGACCCAGTACTTC.

The chain links TRBV30 to TRBJ1-5; D gene unclear. The V end lost 2 bases, the J end lost 2 bases, and 7 bases lay between the germline ends. From germline, CDR1 is GTSNPN and CDR2 SVGIG (reference sequence). The CDR3 sequence is 13 residues long. CDR3 region: CAWSKERNQPQHF. DNA for the CDR3: TGTGCCTGGAGTAAGGAGCGCAATCAGCCCCAGCATTTT.

The chain uses TRBV29-1 and TRBJ2-2; 9 nucleotides match TRBD1. The CDR3 has 14 residues. With V trimmed by 8 bases and J by 3 bases, 7 bases remained unmatched. The germline CDR1 and CDR2 sequences are SQVTM and ANQGSEA. The CDR3 is CSYRRDRDTGELFF. The CDR3 DNA reads TGCAGCTACAGGAGGGACAGGGACACCGGGGAGCTGTTTTTT.

A few counts support this clone. The genes are TRBV6-5 and TRBJ2-5; 14 bases are a match to TRBD2. Losses at the gene ends were 9 bases for V and 6 bases for J; bases not matched to a gene: 6. CDR3 size: 14 residues. Germline-derived CDR1 and CDR2 are MNHEY and SVGAGI. The chain's CDR3 is CASRLAGGLQTQYF. CDR3 DNA: TGTGCCAGTAGACTAGCGGGGGGGCTCCAGACCCAGTACTTC.

The genes are TRBV29-1 and TRBJ2-7; 7 bases align to TRBD1. J lost 2 bases, V lost 0 bases, and 7 bases had no gene match. Germline V gene lookup returns CDR1 SQVTM and CDR2 ANQGSEA. The CDR3 runs 15 residues. The DNA of the CDR3 is TGCAGCGTTGAAGATGAACGGACAGGAACCTACGAGCAGTACTTC. Translated: CSVEDERTGTYEQYF.

The chain carries TRBV6-5 and TRBJ2-3, with a possible D match to TRBD2 (5 bases). This CDR3 has 15 amino acids. Germline V gene data show CDR1 as MNHEY and CDR2 as SVGAGI. Trimming took 5 bases from V and 1 from J, leaving 13 bases between them. The CDR3 loop reads CASSPRLGGTDTQYF. DNA for the CDR3: TGTGCCAGCAGTCCCAGACTCGGGGGCACAGATACGCAGTATTTT.

The CDR3 region is CASSEDLGGNTEAFF. CDR3 in DNA: TGTGCCAGCAGTGAAGATCTGGGGGGAAACACTGAAGCTTTCTTT. V gene TRBV25-1 combines with J gene TRBJ1-1; D might be TRBD1 (5 bases). CDR3 size: 15 residues. CDR1 and CDR2 from the germline V gene are MGHDK and SYGVNS. With 2 bases removed from V and 2 bases from J, the gap between germline ends came to 12 bases.

The table lists this clone with a few counts. The V gene is TRBV18, the J gene TRBJ2-7; tentative D call: TRBD1 (6 bases). Deletions cut 3 bases from V and 7 bases from J, with 10 bases between. CDR1 and CDR2 (germline): KGHSH, LQKENI. This CDR3 has 12 residues. CDR3 residues: CASSPTGNEQYV. The DNA for the CDR3 is TGTGCCAGCTCACCTACAGGGAATGAGCAGTACGTC.

This sequence joins TRBV28 and TRBJ2-2; 8 nucleotides align to TRBD1. Trimming removed 7 bases from V and 2 bases from J; junction bases left unmatched: 3. This CDR3 has 14 amino acids. The germline gives CDR1 MDHEN, CDR2 SYDVKM. DNA of the CDR3: TGTGCCAGCAAACAGGGGGGCAACACCGGGGAGCTGTTTTTT. Its translation: CASKQGGNTGELFF.

This clone was recorded once. This chain joins TRBV9 and TRBJ1-2; no clear D. Germline CDR1 and CDR2: SGDLS and YYNGEE. The CDR3 is 11 amino acids. Here the CDR3 reads CATKAGRGYTF. The DNA for the CDR3 is TGTGCTACTAAGGCGGGTCGTGGCTACACCTTC.

The chain links TRBV30 to TRBJ1-6; 10 positions match TRBD1. The CDR3 covers 13 residues. Germline assignment: CDR1 GTSNPN and CDR2 SVGIG (reference sequence). After removal of 7 bases from V and 10 bases from J, the junction contained 7 bases not matched to a gene. The CDR3 bases are TGTGCCTATGCGGGACAGGGGCTGTCACCCCTCCACTTT. It codes for CAYAGQGLSPLHF.

Within the sample, this clone is medium-sized. This chain uses TRBV19 with TRBJ2-2; 8 bases match TRBD2. The CDR3 runs to 14 residues. Germline CDR1 and CDR2: LNHDA and SQIVND (reference sequence). Unmatched junction bases numbered 6, after V lost 6 bases and J lost 6 bases. The chain's CDR3 is CASRAERGSGELFF. The CDR3 nucleotides are TGTGCCAGTAGGGCCGAGCGGGGGTCCGGGGAGCTGTTTTTT.